Described below is a single T cell receptor beta chain sequence and its context. Stated time point: patch test 1, 2 weeks after DPC sensitization. The treatment denotes: therapeutic diphenylcyclopropenone sensitization with weekly scalp DPC. The data are from a study of human T cells and chemical hapten exposure. The overall study: Per-sample variation in TCR yield stemmed mainly from small pooled library volume differences.

This CDR3 region has 13 residues. The germline gives CDR1 SQVTM, CDR2 ANQGSEA. Deletions cut 5 bases from V and 2 bases from J, with 11 bases between. The study used a library that attached unique molecular identifiers to individual cDNA molecules. TCRdb reprocessed the RACE reads via MiXCR and lists one record per CDR3 protein. The sample comprises some 380,000 distinct CDR3 sequences, more than 4.5% of which are singletons, and under 3% rests with the top ten. Here the sequenced sample was whole blood, taken in connection with sensitization to the hapten diphenylcyclopropenone (DPC). The TCR originated in a woman in her forties or fifties with alopecia areata. Some clones in this sample may be carry-over from other donors' samples. V and J are TRBV29-1 and TRBJ2-3; the D is unclear. The CDR3 DNA reads as TGCAGCGTTCCTGGGCAGCTCACAGATACGCAGTATTTT. Translation gives CSVPGQLTDTQYF.